Given below is one T cell receptor beta chain in context. There is no known antigen for this receptor. This sample is part of a study of cytomegalovirus exposure and HLA in healthy donors listed by TCRdb under 2017. General notes on the study: An earlier analysis of approximately 640 of the donors reported 250 to 300 Gb of sequence data and 120 million or so unique TCR beta sequences from 150 million to 200 million T cells. An early release that covered some 640 HLA-typed donors contained around 330 gigabases of sequencing data and tens of millions of unique TCR sequences. Donor age, sex, ethnicity and CMV serostatus were compiled alongside the repertoire data. The later analysis used no new phenotypic data to find candidate immune exposures, relying instead on TCR beta sequences and their occurrence across donors. The aim of the study was to test whether cataloging public T cell receptors could identify signatures of past pathogen exposure. Among the 398 genotyped donors, roughly 80% belonged to the genetic ancestry cluster associated with self-reported Caucasian donors. A handful of DR-DQ haplotypes were handled as single units for association and clustering because linkage in the cohort was strong. A later genetic analysis took genome-wide SNP genotypes for about 55% of the 666 donors and used that subset as a discovery cohort. A later analysis re-examined previously published TCR beta repertoires from hundreds of donors and added high-resolution HLA genotyping to investigate patterns of TCR occurrence. On average, about 240,000 unique TCR beta nucleotide sequences were sequenced per donor among roughly 430 genotyped donors of the cohort, with roughly 18% of those sequences being non-productive. HLA typing included class I and class II loci at four-digit resolution. All discovery cohort repertoires had been generated using a single sequencing platform. An earlier analysis of 587 of the donors used high-throughput TCR beta sequencing to judge whether each TCR beta V gene segment behaved as functional or pseudogenic. The T cell repertoires of about 700 subjects were profiled by immunosequencing and related to cytomegalovirus serostatus. Besides the first cohort of hundreds of subjects, a separate validation cohort made up of 90 to 150 different subjects was used. Typing coverage differed by locus: A, B, C, DRB1 and DQB1 were typed in roughly 629-640 donors, DQA1 in approximately 520, DPA1 in approximately 600, and DPB1 in roughly 450. The study combined high-throughput TCR immunosequencing, statistical association of individual TCRs with disease status, and machine learning to predict cytomegalovirus infection status. Beyond this particular receptor, the publication reports: Most TCR sequences were seen in very few donors, while some public TCRs were found in many individuals. At a false discovery rate of 0.05, a later analysis linked around 15,000 TCR beta sequences to specific HLA alleles. According to a later analysis, most CMV-associated TCR beta chains appeared to be HLA-restricted, and the HLA associations seemed to be driven largely by CMV exposure. Because counts were too low, roughly 16 rarely observed V segments, including chromosome 9 orphons, were excluded from the earlier analysis of 587 of the donors. Only TCR beta chains were sequenced in this cohort, and the absence of alpha or paired-chain data limited detectable features. Some IMGT-functional V segments, including TRBV6-2 and TRBV6-3, could not be told apart with the 87-base-pair reads, so those segments were excluded. A group of highly shared sequence variants was considered likely to be a technical artifact of the sequencing pipeline. According to a later analysis, TCR association rates differed among HLA loci, with DRB1 alleles showing the most associated TCRs and HLA-C alleles showing the fewest. When HLA alleles, especially DR and DQ, strongly co-occurred, TCR associations were difficult to assign to individual alleles. Because HLA typing was unavailable for some donors at each locus, only the typed subset was used in association tests. According to a later genetic analysis, donors in an Asian-associated ancestry cluster had fewer N-insertions in productive TCRs than the approximately 650-donor mean. Compared with equally common non-associated chains, HLA-associated TCR beta chains in a later analysis were more clonally expanded and had lower generation probabilities. According to the authors, the approach could potentially be generalized to other disease states and immunological phenotypes. The only immune exposure information available for the cohort was CMV serostatus. In a later analysis, several top co-occurrence clusters were reported to appear linked to parvovirus B19, influenza, CMV and Epstein-Barr virus. In the study, some 180 TCR beta chains were listed as associated with cytomegalovirus. Sequencing depth was assumed to be roughly uniform across donors in the presence/absence analyses, though that assumption may not hold. An earlier analysis of 587 of the donors showed that most TCR beta V segments appeared in productive rearrangements either about 87% or about 30% of the time, which broadly matched IMGT annotations. In vitro tests confirmed that a few of the cytomegalovirus-associated TCR beta chains recognize cytomegalovirus antigens. In a later genetic analysis, a missense DCLRE1C variant was associated with V-gene and J-gene trimming of TCR beta chains, and the association was replicated in an independent cohort. The classifier was reported to diagnose cytomegalovirus status with high specificity and sensitivity in both the original and validation cohorts. Correlated functional status among segregating V segments might be attributable to linkage disequilibrium, but an unknown experimental factor could not be ruled out. A further reported finding was that TCR beta sequences accurately predicted the HLA-A and HLA-B alleles for most subjects in the first cohort.

Receptors were amplified or captured by the immunoSEQ multiplex PCR assay. For the multiplex PCR, a mixture combining 60 forward primers for TCR Vbeta segments and 13 reverse primers for TCR Jbeta segments was used. The CDR3 region of rearranged TCR beta genes was amplified from genomic DNA by a multiplex PCR assay. On the Illumina HiSeq System, the amplified TCR beta libraries were sequenced as 87-base-pair reads. For the original study's pipeline: A later analysis counted some 80 million unique TCR beta chains across the 666 repertoires, and some 11 million of these chains were shared by at least two donors. A nearest-neighbor algorithm error-corrected the raw reads and collapsed the reads into unique sequences, merging closely related sequences to remove PCR and sequencing errors. V, D and J gene segments were assigned by aligning CDR3 sequences to IMGT reference sequences. For a sequence to be retained, at least a six-nucleotide match to both a V gene segment and a J gene segment was required. A rearrangement was called productive if the CDR3 had no stop codons and remained in frame with V and J, and every other rearrangement was called non-productive. CDR3 was defined by IMGT convention, running from the second conserved V-encoded cysteine to the conserved J-encoded phenylalanine. Sequences without an unambiguous match to a single V gene segment were excluded from the earlier analysis of 587 of the donors. In an earlier analysis of a few hundred of the donors, a V segment was called functional when productive rearrangements were above 56.7%, and segregating when the standard deviation between donors exceeded 5%. A statistical classification framework was built to diagnose cytomegalovirus status from the catalog of TCR beta chain sequences. V and J gene assignment, in a later analysis, came from comparing TCR nucleotide sequences with IMGT/GENE-DB human TR gene sequences. In a later analysis, CDR3 sequences and most-parsimonious VDJ recombination scenarios were assigned using the TCRdist pipeline. In a later analysis, each TCR beta chain was defined by its CDR3 amino acid sequence together with its V-gene family, and reads lacking a unique V-gene family were excluded. As a way to deal with suspected cross-contamination and a sequencing artifact, a later analysis dropped roughly 620 nucleotide sequences that were highly shared and had low generation probability. In a later analysis, a clonal expansion index was calculated for each public chain from normalized within-repertoire ranks of inferred template counts. In a later analysis, generation probabilities were computed with a VDJ recombination model fitted to out-of-frame rearrangements, and the resulting probabilities were checked against IGoR. A later analysis scored TCR-TCR, TCR-HLA and TCR-CMV co-occurrence with hypergeometric tests, applying a repertoire-size bias correction to TCR pairs. In a later analysis, false discovery rates were estimated by permuting HLA or CMV assignments 20 times. A later analysis grouped co-occurring TCRs with DBSCAN, adding TCRdist sequence similarity when clustering within HLA-allele-positive subsets. For co-occurrence clustering, repertoires with fewer than 30,000 or more than 120,000 public chains were excluded, along with a handful of repertoires with anomalous nucleotide sharing. Held by TCRdb, this immuneACCESS table contains in-frame sequences only and omits some clones. Under half of the omission traces to an unresolved V gene where checked; the cause of the rest is unknown. For V, J and clone size, that table is used; D and trimming come from the DNA. This sample's table contains more than 90,000 clones. The ten biggest clones cover 5.5% to 8% of the sample.

Trimming removed 5 bases from V and 3 bases from J, leaving 7 bases between the germline ends. The germline V gene encodes CDR1 MNHNS and CDR2 SASEGT. The CDR3 contains 12 residues, cysteine and phenylalanine counted. Just the 36-base CDR3 DNA is kept, in frame starting at base 1. The cohort comprised 666 healthy bone marrow donors. At the time of sampling, all cohort members were nominally healthy, though unrecorded immune exposures were likely present. The donor tested CMV seropositive and was one of the 289 seropositive cohort members. Each donor provided a peripheral blood sample, and peripheral blood mononuclear cells were used for TCR beta sequencing. The Qiagen DNeasy Blood Extraction Kit was used to extract genomic DNA from the blood cell samples.

The sequence came from a man aged 35 to 55 in good health and CMV-seropositive. Sequences were obtained from PBMCs. The rearrangement joined TRBV6-1 to TRBJ1-2; too little of a D gene remains to name it. The CDR3 is CASSHTYYGYTF. Here is the DNA: TGTGCCAGCAGTCATACTTACTATGGCTACACCTTC.